This T cell receptor beta chain is drawn from a study of cytomegalovirus exposure and HLA in healthy donors. Study-wide points: Productive status was seen about 90% or about 30% of the time for most TCR beta V segments in an earlier analysis. TCR association rates varied by HLA locus in a later analysis, with DRB1 highest and HLA-C lowest.

PCR employed 60 Vbeta and 13 Jbeta primers. Original handling: Some 10 million of the roughly 80 million unique TCR beta chains counted in a later analysis were shared. The method was immunoSEQ multiplex PCR; TCRdb's version includes in-frame clones alone and lacks a portion of them. Clone size and V and J calls were adopted from that table, with D and trimming inferred from the DNA. This sample has approximately 170,000 clones, with around 78% found just once. The CDR3 consists of 14 residues. CDR1 is SGHDN, CDR2 FVKESK, per germline. Trimming took 4 bases from V and 3 from J, leaving 10 bases between them. Points on this clone: The antigen is undetermined.

V and J are TRBV14 and TRBJ1-5; the D gene is possibly TRBD1 (6 bases). This clonotype was obtained from a woman between 35 and 50 years old in good health and CMV-seronegative. Sequenced input: PBMCs. The CDR3 sequence is CASSPGQHNQPQHF. As DNA, the CDR3 is TGTGCCAGCAGCCCCGGACAGCACAATCAGCCCCAGCATTTT.